The 31 T cell receptor beta chains reported below all come from one sample, sequenced in a study of cytomegalovirus exposure and HLA in healthy donors. Use of 60 Vbeta and 13 Jbeta primers characterized the PCR. Repertoires were generated with immunoSEQ multiplex PCR, while TCRdb's copy carries only in-frame clones and drops some. Among 100,000 to 150,000 clones listed, 65% to 90% were seen once. Sequences were obtained from PBMCs. These receptors were collected from a man between 18 and 35 years old in good health and CMV-seronegative.

The chain carries TRBV5-1 and TRBJ1-2; D possibly corresponds to TRBD1 (5 bases). There are 15 residues in the CDR3. The V gene's germline CDR1 is SGHRS and CDR2 YFSETQ. Trimming took 4 bases from V and 3 from J, leaving 16 bases between them. As DNA, the CDR3 is TGCGCCAGCAGCGGGGGGACCGGAAATTACTATGGCTACACCTTC. Translation gives CASSGGTGNYYGYTF.

The gene calls are TRBV29-1 and TRBJ1-1; 7 bases match TRBD1. Germline-derived CDR1 and CDR2 are SQVTM and ANQGSEA. CDR3 size: 11 residues. V lost 5 bases and J lost 8; bases outside the gene matches: 5. The chain's CDR3 is CSVHTGVEAFF. As DNA, the CDR3 is TGCAGCGTTCATACAGGGGTAGAAGCTTTCTTT.

This clone came up a few times. The V call is TRBV6-5, the J call TRBJ1-1; D might be TRBD1 (6 bases). Looked up from germline, CDR1 is MNHEY and CDR2 is SVGAGI. CDR3 length: 14 amino acids. V lost 4 bases, J lost 5 bases, and 14 bases lay in between. CDR3 in DNA: TGTGCCAGCAGTTCGACCGGGAGGGGGACTGAAGCTTTCTTT. Residues: CASSSTGRGTEAFF.

The genes are TRBV5-1 and TRBJ1-6; the match to TRBD1 covers 7 bases. Germline CDR1 reads SGHRS; CDR2 reads YFSETQ. Losses at the gene ends were 4 bases for V and 4 bases for J; bases not matched to a gene: 8. CDR3 size: 16 residues. CDR3 bases: TGCGCCAGCAGCGTAAAGGGACAGTCTTATAATTCACCCCTCCACTTT. Residues: CASSVKGQSYNSPLHF.

The gene calls are TRBV18 and TRBJ1-4; TRBD1 matches at 9 bases. V lost 4 bases to trimming and J lost 8 bases; unmatched junction nucleotides: 5. This CDR3 comprises 14 residues. The V gene's germline CDR1 is KGHSH and CDR2 LQKENI. In DNA form, the CDR3 reads TGTGCCAGCTCACGGACAGGGGAGGAGGAAAAACTGTTTTTT. Encoded protein: CASSRTGEEEKLFF. Variable domain in full (rest from reference TRBV18 and TRBJ1-4): NAGVMQNPRHLVRRRGQEARLRCSPMKGHSHVYWYRQLPEEGLKFMVYLQKENIIDESGMPKERFSAEFPKEGPSILRIQQVVRGDSAAYFCASSRTGEEEKLFFGSGTQLSVL.

The gene calls are TRBV4-2 and TRBJ1-3, with D tentatively TRBD1 (6 bases). Trimming removed 3 bases from V and 0 bases from J, with 9 bases in between. The CDR3 runs to 15 residues. Germline lookup yields CDR1 LGHNA and CDR2 YNFKEQ. CDR3 amino acids: CASSHRDISGNTIYF. The CDR3 DNA is TGTGCCAGCAGCCACCGGGACATCTCTGGAAACACCATATATTTT.

The chain is built from TRBV7-8 and TRBJ2-5; 10 nucleotides agree with TRBD2. The CDR3 is 20 residues long. V gave up 1 base and J gave up 1 base; unmatched junction bases: 15. The germline V gene has CDR1 SGHVS and CDR2 FQNEAQ. CDR3 protein: CASSLGPSSGGMSLQETQYF. The CDR3 coding sequence is TGTGCCAGCAGCTTAGGGCCCTCTAGCGGGGGTATGTCTCTCCAAGAGACCCAGTACTTC. The full variable domain, in which reference TRBV7-8 and TRBJ2-5 provide the parts outside the CDR3, is GAGVSQSPRYKVAKRGQDVALRCDPISGHVSLFWYQQALGQGPEFLTYFQNEAQLDKSGLPSDRFFAERPEGSVSTLKIQRTQQEDSAVYLCASSLGPSSGGMSLQETQYFGPGTRLLVL.

The V and J genes are TRBV7-6 and TRBJ2-3; 7 bases match TRBD1. The germline gives CDR1 SGHVS, CDR2 FNYEAQ. The CDR3 totals 16 residues. V lost 5 bases, J lost 3 bases, and 11 bases stayed unmatched. CDR3 sequence (DNA): TGTGCCAGCAGCCCTACAGGGGACCCCCGGACAGATACGCAGTATTTT. Translated, it gives CASSPTGDPRTDTQYF.

This clone was counted once. The V gene is TRBV7-3, the J gene TRBJ1-6; 8 nucleotides match TRBD1. CDR1 is SGHTA and CDR2 is FQGTGA in the germline V gene. The CDR3 covers 16 residues. V trimming: 3 bases; J trimming: 10 bases; junction bases outside the gene matches: 11. DNA of the CDR3: TGTGCCAGCAGCTTGACATCGGACAGGGCTGGCTCACCCCTCCACTTT. Translated, it gives CASSLTSDRAGSPLHF.

The chain is built from TRBV27 and TRBJ2-1; TRBD2 agrees at 8 bases. Germline V lookup: CDR1 MNHEY, CDR2 SMNVEV (reference sequence). With 8 bases clipped from V and 7 bases from J, the junction kept 16 bases outside the gene matches. CDR3 length: 16 residues. CDR3: CASLKLSGGPRNEQFF. The CDR3 DNA is TGTGCCAGCCTTAAATTATCGGGGGGGCCTCGAAATGAGCAGTTCTTC.

This clone showed up just a few times. The CDR3 is CASSLPNSPYEQYF. The CDR3 DNA is TGTGCCAGCAGCCTCCCCAATAGCCCCTACGAGCAGTACTTC. The V and J genes are TRBV7-2 and TRBJ2-7; D not certain. With 5 bases removed from V and 2 bases from J, the gap between germline ends came to 13 bases. CDR3 size: 14 residues. Germline lookup yields CDR1 SGHTA and CDR2 FQGNSA.

As DNA, the CDR3 is TGTGCCAGCCACCTAAGGAGGATCTCCTACGAGCAGTACTTC. This sequence encodes CASHLRRISYEQYF. This rearrangement joins TRBV6-4 to TRBJ2-7, with TRBD2 as a possible D gene (5 bases). The CDR3 extends over 14 amino acids. Trimming removed 8 bases at V and 0 bases at J, with 14 bases between. Germline lookup yields CDR1 MRHNA and CDR2 SNTAGT.

CDR3: CASTLRGLNTGELFF. DNA of the CDR3: TGTGCCAGCACCCTACGTGGTCTGAACACCGGGGAGCTGTTTTTT. The chain is built from TRBV9 and TRBJ2-2; the D is unclear. There are 15 residues in the CDR3. The V gene lost 6 bases and the J gene lost 1 base, with 13 bases spanning the gap. Per germline, CDR1 SGDLS and CDR2 YYNGEE.

The chain is built from TRBV21-1 and TRBJ1-2. TRBV21-1 is a pseudogene segment. The CDR3 covers 12 residues. The CDR3 loop reads CASRRNAMLYTF. The CDR3 nucleotides read TGTGCCAGCAGGAGGAATGCTATGCTCTACACCTTC.

J is TRBJ1-6 and V is TRBV30; 9 bases fit TRBD1. J was trimmed by 9 bases and V by 5 bases; bases with no gene match: 5. The CDR3 is 13 amino acids. Germline V lookup: CDR1 GTSNPN, CDR2 SVGIG (reference sequence). CDR3 region: CAWGGQGGSPLHF. CDR3 DNA: TGTGCCTGGGGGGGACAGGGCGGTTCACCCCTCCACTTT. The whole variable domain, remainder taken from reference TRBV30 and TRBJ1-6, is SQTIHQWPATLVQPVGSPLSLECTVEGTSNPNLYWYRQAAGRGLQLLFYSVGIGQISSEVPQNLSASRPQDRQFILSSKKLLLSDSGFYLCAWGGQGGSPLHFGNGTRLTVT.

The chain recombines TRBV6-1 with TRBJ1-2; D gene ambiguous. This CDR3 has 11 residues. Trimming stripped 5 bases from V and 8 bases from J, with 9 bases between. Germline V lookup: CDR1 MNHNS, CDR2 SASEGT. CDR3 sequence reads: CASSREGGYTF. For the CDR3, the DNA is TGTGCCAGCAGTCGGGAGGGCGGCTACACCTTC.

This sequence joins TRBV19 and TRBJ1-2; 11 bases match TRBD1. V was clipped by 0 bases and J by 7 bases; unmatched bases: 4. CDR1 is LNHDA and CDR2 is SQIVND in the germline V gene (reference sequence). CDR3 size: 15 residues. CDR3: CASSIDGQGAIGYTF. The CDR3 DNA is TGTGCCAGTAGTATAGACGGACAGGGGGCCATTGGCTACACCTTC.

CDR3 amino acids: CASSLPEETQYF. The CDR3 DNA sequence: TGTGCCAGCAGCTTACCGGAAGAGACCCAGTACTTC. The chain employs TRBV7-9 and TRBJ2-5, with unresolved D. The germline V gene encodes CDR1 SEHNR and CDR2 FQNEAQ (reference sequence). V gave up 2 bases and J gave up 3 bases, with 4 bases separating them. This CDR3 is 12 amino acids long.

The chain is built from TRBV5-4 and TRBJ1-2; the match to TRBD1 covers 9 bases. Germline V lookup: CDR1 SGHNT, CDR2 YYREEE (reference sequence). V dropped 0 bases and J dropped 9; count of bases not matched to a gene: 0. This CDR3 has 12 residues. DNA of the CDR3: TGTGCCAGCAGCTTGGACAGGGGGCGCTACACCTTC. It is translated as CASSLDRGRYTF.

This chain uses TRBV28 with TRBJ2-3, with TRBD1 identical over 9 bases. Germline CDR1 and CDR2: MDHEN and SYDVKM. CDR3 length: 16 amino acids. Losses at the gene ends were 4 bases for V and 4 bases for J; bases not matched to a gene: 9. Here the CDR3 reads CASSSPGQGSPDTQYF. The CDR3 region has the DNA TGTGCCAGCAGTTCCCCGGGACAGGGATCCCCAGATACGCAGTATTTT.

This sequence joins TRBV5-1 and TRBJ1-2; tentative D call: TRBD1 (6 bases). CDR1 and CDR2 (germline): SGHRS, YFSETQ. V was cut by 4 bases and J by 4 bases, with 17 bases left in between. This CDR3 contains 15 residues. The DNA of the CDR3 is TGCGCCAGCAGCCCGCAGGACAGACGATTCTATGGCTACACCTTC. It encodes CASSPQDRRFYGYTF.

This chain joins TRBV5-1 and TRBJ1-6; TRBD1 matches at 9 bases. V shed 4 bases and J 7 bases; nucleotides not matched to a gene: 3. CDR1 SGHRS and CDR2 YFSETQ come from the germline V gene. This CDR3 comprises 14 residues. The CDR3 DNA reads TGCGCCAGCAGCCCCGACAGGGGGAATTCACCCCTCCACTTT. It encodes CASSPDRGNSPLHF.

The sample holds one count of this clone. The chain combines TRBV7-9 with TRBJ2-3; 9 bases are shared with TRBD1. This CDR3 spans 17 amino acids. Germline CDR1 SEHNR, CDR2 FQNEAQ (reference sequence). V gave up 0 bases and J gave up 5 bases; unmatched junction bases: 9. CDR3 coding DNA: TGTGCCAGCAGCTTAGCCCCCCGGACAGGGGCGGGAGATACGCAGTATTTT. Its translation is CASSLAPRTGAGDTQYF.

The chain uses TRBV7-9 and TRBJ2-7; TRBD2 aligns across 7 bases. J gave up 4 bases and V 6 bases, and 9 bases lay outside the gene matches. CDR3 length: 14 amino acids. Germline assignment: CDR1 SEHNR and CDR2 FQNEAQ (reference sequence). CDR3 DNA: TGTGCCAGCAGTCGGCCGGGGGGATCTTACGAGCAGTACTTC. It encodes CASSRPGGSYEQYF. The whole variable domain, remainder taken from reference TRBV7-9 and TRBJ2-7, is DTGVSQNPRHKITKRGQNVTFRCDPISEHNRLYWYRQTLGQGPEFLTYFQNEAQLEKSRLLSDRFSAERPKGSFSTLEIQRTEQGDSAMYLCASSRPGGSYEQYFGPGTRLTVT.

This clone came up once. The genes are TRBV10-3 and TRBJ2-2; TRBD2 aligns across 7 bases. CDR3 size: 14 residues. Germline CDR1 and CDR2: ENHRY and SYGVKD. Unmatched junction bases numbered 4, after V lost 5 bases and J lost 4 bases. CDR3 sequence: CAISTREGTGELFF. In nucleotides, the CDR3 is TGTGCCATCAGTACGAGGGAGGGCACCGGGGAGCTGTTTTTT.

The chain couples TRBV29-1 to TRBJ2-6; 9 nucleotides match TRBD1. CDR1 and CDR2 (germline): SQVTM, ANQGSEA. The length of the CDR3 is 15 residues. V gave up 4 bases and J gave up 4 bases; unmatched junction bases: 5. The CDR3 DNA reads TGCAGCGTTGTAGGGACAGGGCGCGGGGCCAACGTCCTGACTTTC. This gives the protein CSVVGTGRGANVLTF.

V and J are TRBV5-1 and TRBJ1-1; TRBD1 might be the D (5 bases). V lost 0 bases and J lost 5, with 14 bases in between. The CDR3 length is 15 residues. Germline V CDR1 and CDR2: SGHRS, YFSETQ. CDR3 DNA: TGCGCCAGCAGCTTGGAGGCAGGGCGGACGACTGAAGCTTTCTTT. Its translation: CASSLEAGRTTEAFF.

The chain uses TRBV27 and TRBJ2-7, with 10 positions matching TRBD1. CDR3 length equals 15 residues. Unmatched junction bases numbered 12, after V lost 7 bases and J lost 6 bases. In germline, CDR1 is MNHEY, CDR2 SMNVEV (reference sequence). This CDR3 reads CASTEPRDRGGEQYF. DNA for the CDR3: TGTGCCAGCACCGAACCCCGGGACAGGGGAGGCGAGCAGTACTTC.

DNA of the CDR3: TGTGCCAGCAGCTTAGGACAGAAAGATTCACCCCTCCACTTT. The encoded protein is CASSLGQKDSPLHF. This chain connects TRBV7-6 to TRBJ1-6; the D gene is possibly TRBD1 (5 bases). Germline V gene lookup returns CDR1 SGHVS and CDR2 FNYEAQ. The length of the CDR3 is 14 residues. The V end was cut by 1 base, the J end by 8 bases, with 9 bases between.

The rearrangement uses TRBV25-1 and TRBJ1-2; no firm D call. Trimming took off 1 base at V and 6 bases at J, with 12 bases between the two ends. CDR3 length equals 14 residues. Germline CDR1 and CDR2: MGHDK and SYGVNS. The CDR3 loop is CASSELEGSDGYTF. The CDR3 DNA reads TGTGCCAGCAGTGAATTGGAGGGAAGCGATGGCTACACCTTC.

This chain joins TRBV7-9 and TRBJ1-4, with 7 bases matching TRBD1. CDR3 length: 15 amino acids. The junction had 9 bases not matched to a gene; V was cut back by 4 bases and J by 7 bases. CDR1 and CDR2 from the germline V gene are SEHNR and FQNEAQ (reference sequence). DNA of the CDR3: TGTGCCAGCAGCTCCCTACAGGGGATAGGTGAAAAACTGTTTTTT. Encoded protein: CASSSLQGIGEKLFF. The whole variable domain, filled in from reference TRBV7-9 and TRBJ1-4, reads DTGVSQNPRHKITKRGQNVTFRCDPISEHNRLYWYRQTLGQGPEFLTYFQNEAQLEKSRLLSDRFSAERPKGSFSTLEIQRTEQGDSAMYLCASSSLQGIGEKLFFGSGTQLSVL.